The 5 T cell receptor beta chains listed next were all sequenced from one sample in a study of cytomegalovirus exposure and HLA in healthy donors (dated by TCRdb to about 2017). Libraries were prepared through the immunoSEQ multiplex PCR assay. For the multiplex PCR, a mixture combining 60 forward primers for TCR Vbeta segments and 13 reverse primers for TCR Jbeta segments was used. Sourced from immuneACCESS, this table was stored by TCRdb with only in-frame sequences that have V and J called. A share of the clones is absent; for the studies checked, an unresolved V gene accounts for under half, and the remainder has no known explanation. Across this sample there are under 130,000 clones, with around three quarters seen only once. The ten largest make up 3.1% of the sample. The specimen was PBMCs. The receptors stem from a woman in her 40s in good health and CMV-seronegative.

A single count supports this clone. The chain recombines TRBV7-2 with TRBJ1-1; 8 positions agree with TRBD1. The germline V gene has CDR1 SGHTA and CDR2 FQGNSA. The CDR3 is 15 residues long. The J segment lost 8 bases and the V segment lost 5 bases, leaving 13 bases of the junction unmatched. CDR3 sequence reads: CASSPDLGQGKEAFF. Written as DNA, the CDR3 is TGTGCCAGCAGCCCCGACCTCGGACAGGGTAAGGAAGCTTTCTTT.

V and J are TRBV7-2 and TRBJ2-1; 13 bases fit TRBD2. After removal of 5 bases from V and 12 bases from J, the junction contained 7 bases not matched to a gene. This CDR3 comprises 14 residues. From germline, CDR1 is SGHTA and CDR2 FQGNSA. The DNA of the CDR3 is TGTGCCAGCAGCCCCAGGACTAGCGGGAGTGGGCAGTTCTTC. Translating it yields CASSPRTSGSGQFF.

This chain uses TRBV28 with TRBJ2-5, with D tentatively TRBD2 (7 bases). Germline V CDR1 and CDR2: MDHEN, SYDVKM. V lost 5 bases, J lost 5 bases, and 18 bases lay in between. The CDR3 contains 15 residues. CDR3 in amino acids: CASSPPGGQSETQYF. The CDR3 DNA follows: TGTGCCAGCAGTCCTCCCGGGGGGCAGTCGGAGACCCAGTACTTC.

This clone was counted a few times. The chain carries TRBV7-8 and TRBJ2-3, with a weak D call TRBD2 (6 bases). The CDR3 spans 16 residues. Trimming pared 2 bases from V and 1 base from J, leaving 13 bases between. Germline V gene lookup returns CDR1 SGHVS and CDR2 FQNEAQ. As DNA, the CDR3 is TGTGCCAGCAGCTTACTCCCCGGAGGGCGCACAGATACGCAGTATTTT. Protein: CASSLLPGGRTDTQYF.

This rearrangement joins TRBV10-1 to TRBJ2-1, with unresolved D. V was cut by 2 bases and J by 0 bases, with 5 bases left in between. Germline CDR1 WNHNN, CDR2 SYGVQD (reference sequence). The CDR3 covers 14 residues. The CDR3 loop reads CASSEMSSYNEQFF. CDR3 sequence (DNA): TGCGCCAGCAGTGAGATGAGCTCCTACAATGAGCAGTTCTTC.